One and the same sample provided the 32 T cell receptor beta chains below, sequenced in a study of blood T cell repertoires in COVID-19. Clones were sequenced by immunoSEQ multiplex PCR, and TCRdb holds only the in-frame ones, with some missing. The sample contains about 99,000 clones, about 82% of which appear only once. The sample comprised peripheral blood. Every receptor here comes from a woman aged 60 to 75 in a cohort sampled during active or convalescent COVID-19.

CDR3 bases: TGCGCCAGCACTCTTACAGGGAGAGAAAACACCATATATTTT. It is translated as CASTLTGRENTIYF. V is TRBV5-1 and J is TRBJ1-3; tentatively, D is TRBD1 (6 bases). With 6 bases removed from V and 6 bases from J, the gap between germline ends came to 16 bases. CDR1 is SGHRS and CDR2 is YFSETQ in the germline V gene. The CDR3 runs 14 residues.

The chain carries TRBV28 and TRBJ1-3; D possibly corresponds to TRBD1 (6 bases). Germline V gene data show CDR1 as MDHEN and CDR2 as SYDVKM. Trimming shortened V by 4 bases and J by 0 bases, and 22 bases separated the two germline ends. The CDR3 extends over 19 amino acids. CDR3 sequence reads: CASSSGRGQPNPSGNTIYF. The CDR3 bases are TGTGCCAGCAGTTCGGGCAGGGGTCAACCAAACCCCTCTGGAAACACCATATATTTT.

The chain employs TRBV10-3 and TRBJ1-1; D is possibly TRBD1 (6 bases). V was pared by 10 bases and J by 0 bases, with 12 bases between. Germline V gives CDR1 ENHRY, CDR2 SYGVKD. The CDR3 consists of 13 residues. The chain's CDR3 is CASRGDMNTEAFF. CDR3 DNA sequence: TGTGCCAGTAGAGGGGACATGAACACTGAAGCTTTCTTT.

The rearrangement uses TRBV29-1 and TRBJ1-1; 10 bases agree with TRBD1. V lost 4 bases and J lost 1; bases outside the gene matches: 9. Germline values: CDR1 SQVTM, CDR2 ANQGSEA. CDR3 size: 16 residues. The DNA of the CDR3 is TGCAGCGTTGGCCCCGGGACAGGGGCGAGGAACACTGAAGCTTTCTTT. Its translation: CSVGPGTGARNTEAFF.

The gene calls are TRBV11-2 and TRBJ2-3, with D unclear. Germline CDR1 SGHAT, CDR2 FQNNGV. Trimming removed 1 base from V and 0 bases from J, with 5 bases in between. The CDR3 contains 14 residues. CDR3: CASSLVGSTDTQYF. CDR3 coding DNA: TGTGCCAGCAGCTTAGTCGGGAGCACAGATACGCAGTATTTT.

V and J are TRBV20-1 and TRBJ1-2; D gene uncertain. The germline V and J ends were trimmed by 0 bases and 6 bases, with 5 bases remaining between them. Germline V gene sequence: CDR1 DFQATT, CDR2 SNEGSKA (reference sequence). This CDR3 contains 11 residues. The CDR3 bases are TGCAGTGCTAGAGACGACAATGGCTACACCTTC. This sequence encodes CSARDDNGYTF.

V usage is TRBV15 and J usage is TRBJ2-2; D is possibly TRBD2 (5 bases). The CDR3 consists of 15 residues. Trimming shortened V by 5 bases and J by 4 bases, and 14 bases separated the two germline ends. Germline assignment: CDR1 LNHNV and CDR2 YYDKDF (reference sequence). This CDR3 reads CATSVRQGGTGELFF. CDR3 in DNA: TGTGCCACCAGCGTCCGTCAAGGAGGCACCGGGGAGCTGTTTTTT.

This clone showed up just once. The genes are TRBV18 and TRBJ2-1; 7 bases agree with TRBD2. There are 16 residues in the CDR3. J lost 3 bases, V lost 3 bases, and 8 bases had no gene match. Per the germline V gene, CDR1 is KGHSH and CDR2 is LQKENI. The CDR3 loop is CASSPFGGGVYNEQFF. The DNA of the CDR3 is TGTGCCAGCTCACCTTTTGGCGGGGGAGTCTACAATGAGCAGTTCTTC.

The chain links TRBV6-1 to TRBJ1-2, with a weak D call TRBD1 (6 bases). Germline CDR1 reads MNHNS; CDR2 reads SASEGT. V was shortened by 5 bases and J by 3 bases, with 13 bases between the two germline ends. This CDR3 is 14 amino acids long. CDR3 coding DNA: TGTGCCAGCAGTTCCGCAGGGGCGGACTATGGCTACACCTTC. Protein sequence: CASSSAGADYGYTF.

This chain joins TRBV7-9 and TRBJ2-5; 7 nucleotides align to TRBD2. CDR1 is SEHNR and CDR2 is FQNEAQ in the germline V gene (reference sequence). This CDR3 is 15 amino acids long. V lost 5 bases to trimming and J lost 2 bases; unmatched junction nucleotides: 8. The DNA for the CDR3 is TGTGCCAGCAGCACCAGACTAGCCCTACAAGAGACCCAGTACTTC. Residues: CASSTRLALQETQYF. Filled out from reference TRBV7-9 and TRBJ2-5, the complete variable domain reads DTGVSQNPRHKITKRGQNVTFRCDPISEHNRLYWYRQTLGQGPEFLTYFQNEAQLEKSRLLSDRFSAERPKGSFSTLEIQRTEQGDSAMYLCASSTRLALQETQYFGPGTRLLVL.

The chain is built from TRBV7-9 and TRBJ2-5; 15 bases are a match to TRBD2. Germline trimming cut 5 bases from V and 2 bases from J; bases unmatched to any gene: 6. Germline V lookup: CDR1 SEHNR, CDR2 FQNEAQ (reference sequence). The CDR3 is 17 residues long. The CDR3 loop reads CASSLIGTSGGQETQYF. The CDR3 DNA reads TGTGCCAGCAGCCTGATTGGGACTAGCGGGGGGCAAGAGACCCAGTACTTC.

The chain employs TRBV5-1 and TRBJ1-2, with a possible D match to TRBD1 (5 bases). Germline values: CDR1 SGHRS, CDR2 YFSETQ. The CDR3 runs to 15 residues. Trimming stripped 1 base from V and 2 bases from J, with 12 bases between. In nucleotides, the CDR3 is TGCGCCAGCAGCTTGACAGGCCTCGAGAACTATGGCTACACCTTC. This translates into CASSLTGLENYGYTF. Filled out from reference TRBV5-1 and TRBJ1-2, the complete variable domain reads KAGVTQTPRYLIKTRGQQVTLSCSPISGHRSVSWYQQTPGQGLQFLFEYFSETQRNKGNFPGRFSGRQFSNSRSEMNVSTLELGDSALYLCASSLTGLENYGYTFGSGTRLTVV.

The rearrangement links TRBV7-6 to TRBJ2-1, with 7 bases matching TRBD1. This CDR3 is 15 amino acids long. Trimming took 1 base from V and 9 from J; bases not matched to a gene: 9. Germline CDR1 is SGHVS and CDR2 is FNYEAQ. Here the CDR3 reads CASSLVGDSDIEQFF. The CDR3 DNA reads TGTGCCAGCAGCTTAGTCGGGGACAGTGACATTGAGCAGTTCTTC.

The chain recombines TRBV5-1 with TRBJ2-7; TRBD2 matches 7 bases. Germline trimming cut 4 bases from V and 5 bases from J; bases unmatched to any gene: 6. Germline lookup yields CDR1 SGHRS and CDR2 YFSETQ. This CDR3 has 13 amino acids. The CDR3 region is CASSGLAANEQYF. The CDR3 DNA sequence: TGCGCCAGCAGCGGGCTAGCGGCAAACGAGCAGTACTTC. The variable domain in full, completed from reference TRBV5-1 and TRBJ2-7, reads KAGVTQTPRYLIKTRGQQVTLSCSPISGHRSVSWYQQTPGQGLQFLFEYFSETQRNKGNFPGRFSGRQFSNSRSEMNVSTLELGDSALYLCASSGLAANEQYFGPGTRLTVT.

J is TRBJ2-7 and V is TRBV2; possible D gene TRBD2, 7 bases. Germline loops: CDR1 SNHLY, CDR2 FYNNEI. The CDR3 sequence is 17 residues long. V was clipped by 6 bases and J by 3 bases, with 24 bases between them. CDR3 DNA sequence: TGTGCCAGCAGGGGGAGGGGGGTAGCGGGCCGAATCTACGAGCAGTACTTC. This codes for CASRGRGVAGRIYEQYF.

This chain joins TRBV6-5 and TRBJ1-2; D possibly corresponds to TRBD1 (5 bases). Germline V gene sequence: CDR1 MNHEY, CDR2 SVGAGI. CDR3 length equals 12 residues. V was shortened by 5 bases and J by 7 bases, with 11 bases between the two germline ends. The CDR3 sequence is CASSPGSGGYTF. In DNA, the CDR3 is TGTGCCAGCAGTCCAGGGTCGGGTGGCTACACCTTC.

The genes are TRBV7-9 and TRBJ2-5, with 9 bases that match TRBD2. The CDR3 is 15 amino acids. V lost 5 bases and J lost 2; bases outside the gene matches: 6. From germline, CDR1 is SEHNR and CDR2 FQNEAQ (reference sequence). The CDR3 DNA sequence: TGTGCCAGCAGCCAAGGACTAGCGAGACAAGAGACCCAGTACTTC. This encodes CASSQGLARQETQYF.

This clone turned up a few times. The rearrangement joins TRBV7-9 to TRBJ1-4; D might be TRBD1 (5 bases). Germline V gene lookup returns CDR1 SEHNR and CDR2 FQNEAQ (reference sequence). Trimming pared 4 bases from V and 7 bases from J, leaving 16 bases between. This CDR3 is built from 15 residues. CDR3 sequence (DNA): TGTGCCAGCAGCTCATATGCGGGGGGTAGTGAAAAACTGTTTTTT. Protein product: CASSSYAGGSEKLFF.

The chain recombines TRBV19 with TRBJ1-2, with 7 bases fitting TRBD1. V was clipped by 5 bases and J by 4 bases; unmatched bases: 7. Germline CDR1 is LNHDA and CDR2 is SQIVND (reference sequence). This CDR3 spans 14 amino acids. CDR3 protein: CASSRAGGVYGYTF. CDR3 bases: TGTGCCAGTAGTCGGGCAGGGGGAGTCTATGGCTACACCTTC.

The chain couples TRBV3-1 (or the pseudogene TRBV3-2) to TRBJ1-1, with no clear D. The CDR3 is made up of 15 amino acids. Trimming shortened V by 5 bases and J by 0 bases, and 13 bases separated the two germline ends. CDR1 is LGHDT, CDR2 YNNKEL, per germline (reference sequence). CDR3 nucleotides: TGTGCCAGCAGCTACAGCCTCTCCATGAACACTGAAGCTTTCTTT. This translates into CASSYSLSMNTEAFF.

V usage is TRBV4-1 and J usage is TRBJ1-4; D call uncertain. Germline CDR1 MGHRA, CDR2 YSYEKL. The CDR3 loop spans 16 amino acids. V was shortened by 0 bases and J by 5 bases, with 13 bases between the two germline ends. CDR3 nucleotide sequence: TGCGCCAGCAGCCAAGATGATTACAGAGACAATGAAAAACTGTTTTTT. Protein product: CASSQDDYRDNEKLFF.

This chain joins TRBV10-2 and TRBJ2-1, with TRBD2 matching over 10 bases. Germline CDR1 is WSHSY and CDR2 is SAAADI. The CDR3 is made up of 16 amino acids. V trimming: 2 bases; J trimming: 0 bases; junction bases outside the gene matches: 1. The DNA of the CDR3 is TGCGCCAGCAGTGAGGGACTAGCGGCCTCCTACAATGAGCAGTTCTTC. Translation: CASSEGLAASYNEQFF.

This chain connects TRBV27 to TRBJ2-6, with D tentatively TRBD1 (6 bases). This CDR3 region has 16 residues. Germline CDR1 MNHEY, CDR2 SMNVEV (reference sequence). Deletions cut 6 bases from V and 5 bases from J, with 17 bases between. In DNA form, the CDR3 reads TGTGCCAGCAGACTAACAGGGACCCTGAGGGCCAACGTCCTGACTTTC. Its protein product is CASRLTGTLRANVLTF.

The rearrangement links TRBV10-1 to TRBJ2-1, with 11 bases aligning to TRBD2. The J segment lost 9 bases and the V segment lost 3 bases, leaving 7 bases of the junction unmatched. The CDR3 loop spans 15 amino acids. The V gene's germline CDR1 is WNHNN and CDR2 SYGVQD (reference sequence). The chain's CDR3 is CASSDSTSGKSEQFF. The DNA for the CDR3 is TGCGCCAGCAGTGACTCGACTAGCGGGAAGAGTGAGCAGTTCTTC.

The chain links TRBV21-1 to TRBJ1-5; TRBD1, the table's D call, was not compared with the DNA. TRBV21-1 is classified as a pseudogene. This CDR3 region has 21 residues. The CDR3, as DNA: TGTGCCAGCACCCTAGGGGGGGATTTTCGGACAGGGCGTTTACTAAATCAGCCCCAGCATTTT. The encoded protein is CASTLGGDFRTGRLLNQPQHF.

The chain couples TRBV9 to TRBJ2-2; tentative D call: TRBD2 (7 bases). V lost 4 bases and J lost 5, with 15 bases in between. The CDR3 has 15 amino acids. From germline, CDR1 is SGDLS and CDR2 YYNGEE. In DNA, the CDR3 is TGTGCCAGCAGCTTAGGGGGGGTGAATACCGGGGAGCTGTTTTTT. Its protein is CASSLGGVNTGELFF.

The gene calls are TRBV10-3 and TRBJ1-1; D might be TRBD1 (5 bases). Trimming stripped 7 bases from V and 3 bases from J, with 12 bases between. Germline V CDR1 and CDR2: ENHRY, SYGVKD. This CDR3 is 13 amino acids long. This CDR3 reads CAITDARDTEAFF. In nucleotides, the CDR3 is TGTGCCATCACCGACGCCAGGGACACTGAAGCTTTCTTT.

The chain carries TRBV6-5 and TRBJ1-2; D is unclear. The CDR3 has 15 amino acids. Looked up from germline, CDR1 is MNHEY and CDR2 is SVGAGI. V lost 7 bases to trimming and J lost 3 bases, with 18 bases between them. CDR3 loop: CASTPRGSSHYGYTF. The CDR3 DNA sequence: TGTGCCAGCACCCCGCGGGGAAGCAGCCACTATGGCTACACCTTC.

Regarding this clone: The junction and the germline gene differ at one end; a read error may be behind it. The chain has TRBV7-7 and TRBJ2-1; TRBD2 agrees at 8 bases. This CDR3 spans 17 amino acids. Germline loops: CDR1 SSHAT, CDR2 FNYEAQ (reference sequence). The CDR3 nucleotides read TGTGCTAGCAGCTTAGAGAGTAGCGGGGTTTCCTACAATGAGCAGTTCTTC. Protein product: CASSLESSGVSYNEQFF.

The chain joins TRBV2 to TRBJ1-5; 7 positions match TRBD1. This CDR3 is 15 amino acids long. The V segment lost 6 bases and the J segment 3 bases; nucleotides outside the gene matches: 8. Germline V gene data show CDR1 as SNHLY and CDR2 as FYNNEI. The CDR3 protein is CASSAGTASNQPQHF. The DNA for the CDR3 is TGTGCCAGCAGCGCTGGGACAGCCTCCAATCAGCCCCAGCATTTT.

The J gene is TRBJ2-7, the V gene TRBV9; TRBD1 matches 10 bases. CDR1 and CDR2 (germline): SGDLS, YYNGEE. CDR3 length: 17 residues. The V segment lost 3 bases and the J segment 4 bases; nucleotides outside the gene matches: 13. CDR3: CASSGSDGTGAKYEQYF. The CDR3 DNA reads TGTGCCAGCAGCGGGTCCGACGGGACAGGGGCCAAATACGAGCAGTACTTC.

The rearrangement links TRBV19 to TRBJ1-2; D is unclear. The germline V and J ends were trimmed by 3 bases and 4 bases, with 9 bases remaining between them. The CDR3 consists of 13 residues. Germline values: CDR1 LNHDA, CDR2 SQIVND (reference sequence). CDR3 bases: TGTGCCAGTAGTATCGCGGGTTCCTATGGCTACACCTTC. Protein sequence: CASSIAGSYGYTF.